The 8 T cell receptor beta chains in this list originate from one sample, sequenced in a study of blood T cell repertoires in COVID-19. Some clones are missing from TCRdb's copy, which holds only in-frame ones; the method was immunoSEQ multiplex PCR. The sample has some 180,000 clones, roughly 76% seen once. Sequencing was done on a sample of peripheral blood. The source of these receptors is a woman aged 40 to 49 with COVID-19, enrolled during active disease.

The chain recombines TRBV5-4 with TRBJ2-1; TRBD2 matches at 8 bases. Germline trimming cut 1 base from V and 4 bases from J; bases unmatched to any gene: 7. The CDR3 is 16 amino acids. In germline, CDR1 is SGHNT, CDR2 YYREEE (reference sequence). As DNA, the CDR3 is TGTGCCAGCAGCTTGAACCCCAGCGGGGGTTACAATGAGCAGTTCTTC. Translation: CASSLNPSGGYNEQFF.

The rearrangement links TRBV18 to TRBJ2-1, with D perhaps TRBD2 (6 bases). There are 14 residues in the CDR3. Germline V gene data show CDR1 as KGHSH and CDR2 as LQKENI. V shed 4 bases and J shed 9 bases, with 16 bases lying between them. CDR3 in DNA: TGTGCCAGCTCACTATCGACTAGATCAGGTGAGCAGTTCTTC. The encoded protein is CASSLSTRSGEQFF.

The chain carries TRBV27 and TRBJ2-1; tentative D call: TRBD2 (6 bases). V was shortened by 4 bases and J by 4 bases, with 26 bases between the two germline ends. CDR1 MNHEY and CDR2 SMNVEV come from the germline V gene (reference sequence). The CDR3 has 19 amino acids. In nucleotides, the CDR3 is TGTGCCAGCAGTTCCCAACCCCGGCCGAGACTAGAGAAATACAATGAGCAGTTCTTC. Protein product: CASSSQPRPRLEKYNEQFF.

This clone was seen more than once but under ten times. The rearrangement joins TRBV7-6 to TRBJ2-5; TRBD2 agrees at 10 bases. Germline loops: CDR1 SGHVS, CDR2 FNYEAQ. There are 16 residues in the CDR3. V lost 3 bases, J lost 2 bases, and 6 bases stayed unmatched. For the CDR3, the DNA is TGTGCCAGCAGCTTTGTAGCGGGGGGTCCTCAAGAGACCCAGTACTTC. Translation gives CASSFVAGGPQETQYF.

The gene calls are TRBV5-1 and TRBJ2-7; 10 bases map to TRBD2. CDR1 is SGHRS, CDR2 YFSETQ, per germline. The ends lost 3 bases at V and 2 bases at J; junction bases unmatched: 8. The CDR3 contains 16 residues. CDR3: CASSYTEAGGTYEQYF. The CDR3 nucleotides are TGCGCCAGCAGCTACACAGAAGCGGGAGGGACCTACGAGCAGTACTTC.

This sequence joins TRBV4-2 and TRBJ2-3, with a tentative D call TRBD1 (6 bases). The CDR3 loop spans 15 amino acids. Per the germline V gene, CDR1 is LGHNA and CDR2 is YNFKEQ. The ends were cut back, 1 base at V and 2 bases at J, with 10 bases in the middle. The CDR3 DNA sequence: TGTGCCAGCAGCCAAGTCCAGGGGAACACAGATACGCAGTATTTT. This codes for CASSQVQGNTDTQYF.

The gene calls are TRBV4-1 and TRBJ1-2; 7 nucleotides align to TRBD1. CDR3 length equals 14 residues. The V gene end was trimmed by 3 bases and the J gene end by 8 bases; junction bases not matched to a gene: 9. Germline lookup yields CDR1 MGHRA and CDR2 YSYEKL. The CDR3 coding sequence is TGCGCCAGCAGCCACTTGGACAGGTGGAGAGGCTACACCTTC. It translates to CASSHLDRWRGYTF.

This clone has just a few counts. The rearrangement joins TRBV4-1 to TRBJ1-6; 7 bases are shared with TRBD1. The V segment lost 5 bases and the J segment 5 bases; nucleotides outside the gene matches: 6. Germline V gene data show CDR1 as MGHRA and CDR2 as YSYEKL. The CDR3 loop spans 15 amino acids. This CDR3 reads CASSYRDSDNSPLHF. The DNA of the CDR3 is TGCGCCAGCAGCTACAGGGACAGTGATAATTCACCCCTCCACTTT.